This T cell receptor (beta chain) was found in a study of blood T cell repertoires in COVID-19. Overall study: Material from acute and convalescent COVID-19 was sourced from the United States, Italy and Spain. In each case, the material was cDNA or gDNA derived from T cells, B-cell-depleted T cells, or PBMCs.

Seattle patients were enrolled while actively infected and followed longitudinally. Germline V lookup: CDR1 SGHTA, CDR2 FQGNSA. The CDR3 extends over 15 amino acids. Unmatched junction bases numbered 4, after V lost 4 bases and J lost 4 bases. Authors' analysis steps: Reference gene primer amplification gave nucleated cell count estimates. The assay was immunoSEQ multiplex PCR, and TCRdb's table has in-frame clones only and misses some. V, J and clone size derive from that table, while D and trimming were established from the DNA sequence. The sample carries over 70,000 clones, 91% recorded once. The receptor comes from a man aged 50 or older with COVID-19, enrolled during active disease. This chain joins TRBV7-2 and TRBJ2-1; 10 nucleotides agree with TRBD2. Specimen: peripheral blood. The CDR3 nucleotides read TGTGCCAGCAGCTCCGGGACTAGCGAATACAATGAGCAGTTCTTC. Amino acids: CASSSGTSEYNEQFF.